This T cell receptor beta chain was obtained from a study of spatial heterogeneity in lung cancer. Findings and limits, study-wide: Tracking of ubiquitous and regional nonsynonymous mutations by counts of ubiquitous and regional expanded TCRs, respectively, was seen. Alpha chains reached an estimated coverage of about 7% of tumor T cells, and beta chains approximately 14%. Counts that tracked tumor mutation counts were those of expanded intratumoral alpha and beta TCRs.

The time point denotes: sample taken at primary tumor resection. Each TCR cDNA molecule carried a unique molecular identifier. In TCRdb, the 5' RACE reads were re-called with MiXCR into one record per CDR3 protein. The sample shows about 30,000 distinct CDR3 sequences, more than 5.5% of them seen only once. In this sample, this clonotype turned up a few times. Its cognate antigen is unknown. The sequence was collected from a male donor with early-stage non-small cell lung cancer. This specimen consisted of lung tumor tissue, obtained at surgery.

The CDR3: CASSLRATNTEAFF. The CDR3 DNA follows: TGTGCCAGCAGTTTAAGGGCTACGAACACTGAAGCTTTCTTT. V usage is TRBV12-3 or TRBV12-4 and J usage is TRBJ1-1; D unclear. The V end lost 2 bases, the J end lost 1 base, and 8 bases lay between the germline ends. The CDR3 is made up of 14 amino acids.